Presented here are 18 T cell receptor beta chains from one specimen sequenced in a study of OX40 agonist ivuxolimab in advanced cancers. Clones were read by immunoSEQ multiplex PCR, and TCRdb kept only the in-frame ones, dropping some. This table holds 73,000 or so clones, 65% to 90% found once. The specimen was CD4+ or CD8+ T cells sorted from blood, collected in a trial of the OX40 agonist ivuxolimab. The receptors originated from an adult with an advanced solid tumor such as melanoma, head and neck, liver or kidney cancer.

CDR3 residues: CASSGARGETQYF. The CDR3 nucleotides read TGTGCCAGCAGTGGAGCCAGGGGAGAGACCCAGTACTTC. The chain joins TRBV2 to TRBJ2-5; D might be TRBD1 (6 bases). Germline V gene sequence: CDR1 SNHLY, CDR2 FYNNEI. Trimming cost V 4 bases and J 4 bases, with 10 bases left between them. The CDR3 has 13 amino acids.

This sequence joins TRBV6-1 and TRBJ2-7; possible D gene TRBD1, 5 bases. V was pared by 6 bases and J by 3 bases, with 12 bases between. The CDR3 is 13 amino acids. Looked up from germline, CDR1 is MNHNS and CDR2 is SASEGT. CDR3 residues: CASRLRVHYEQYF. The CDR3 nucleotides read TGTGCCAGCAGGCTCAGGGTACACTACGAGCAGTACTTC.

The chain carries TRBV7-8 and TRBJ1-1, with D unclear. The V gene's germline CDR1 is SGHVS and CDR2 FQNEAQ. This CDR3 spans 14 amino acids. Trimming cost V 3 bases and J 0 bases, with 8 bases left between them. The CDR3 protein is CASSFSEVNTEAFF. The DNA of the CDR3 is TGTGCCAGCAGCTTTTCTGAGGTGAACACTGAAGCTTTCTTT.

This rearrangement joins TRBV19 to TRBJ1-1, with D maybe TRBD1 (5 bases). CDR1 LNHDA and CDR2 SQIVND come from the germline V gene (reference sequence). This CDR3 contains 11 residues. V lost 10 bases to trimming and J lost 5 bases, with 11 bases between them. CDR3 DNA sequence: TGTGCCACCACGGGGGGGACTGAAGCTTTCTTT. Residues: CATTGGTEAFF. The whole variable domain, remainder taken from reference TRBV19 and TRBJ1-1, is DGGITQSPKYLFRKEGQNVTLSCEQNLNHDAMYWYRQDPGQGLRLIYYSQIVNDFQKGDIAEGYSVSREKKESFPLTVTSAQKNPTAFYLCATTGGTEAFFGQGTRLTVV.

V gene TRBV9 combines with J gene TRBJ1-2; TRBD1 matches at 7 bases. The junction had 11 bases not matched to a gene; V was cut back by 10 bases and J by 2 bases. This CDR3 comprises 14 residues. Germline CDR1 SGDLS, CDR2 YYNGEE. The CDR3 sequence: CAGAEEDRNYGYTF. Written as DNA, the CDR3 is TGTGCCGGCGCCGAGGAGGACAGGAACTATGGCTACACCTTC.

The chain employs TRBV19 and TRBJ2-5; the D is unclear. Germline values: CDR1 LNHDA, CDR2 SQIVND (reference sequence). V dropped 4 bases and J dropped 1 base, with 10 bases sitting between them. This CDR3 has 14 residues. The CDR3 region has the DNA TGTGCCAGTAGTAGAGACTCAGTCCAAGAGACCCAGTACTTC. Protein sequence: CASSRDSVQETQYF.

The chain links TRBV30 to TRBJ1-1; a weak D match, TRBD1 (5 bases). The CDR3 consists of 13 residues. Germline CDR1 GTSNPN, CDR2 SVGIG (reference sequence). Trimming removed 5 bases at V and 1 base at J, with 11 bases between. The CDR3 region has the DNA TGTGCCTGGCAGGGACCCGCGAACACTGAAGCTTTCTTT. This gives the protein CAWQGPANTEAFF.

The CDR3 DNA reads TGCGCCAGCAGTCAGACAGGGGATACACGAAATGAGCAGTTCTTC. Its protein product is CASSQTGDTRNEQFF. V usage is TRBV5-1 and J usage is TRBJ2-1; 8 bases are shared with TRBD1. Germline CDR1 reads SGHRS; CDR2 reads YFSETQ. With 5 bases clipped from V and 7 bases from J, the junction kept 11 bases outside the gene matches. CDR3 length: 15 residues.

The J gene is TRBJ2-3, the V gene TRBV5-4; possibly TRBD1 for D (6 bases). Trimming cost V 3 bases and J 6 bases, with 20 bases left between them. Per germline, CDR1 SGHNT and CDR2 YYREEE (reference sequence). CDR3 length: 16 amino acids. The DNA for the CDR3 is TGTGCCAGCAGCTGGGATGCAGGGGCGGGTTCGGATACGCAGTATTTT. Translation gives CASSWDAGAGSDTQYF.

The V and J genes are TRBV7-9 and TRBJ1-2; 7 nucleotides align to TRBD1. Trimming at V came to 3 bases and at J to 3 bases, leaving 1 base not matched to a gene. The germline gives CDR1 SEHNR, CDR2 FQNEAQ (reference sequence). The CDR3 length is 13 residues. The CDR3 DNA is TGTGCCAGCAGCTTGGGACAGTACTATGGCTACACCTTC. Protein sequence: CASSLGQYYGYTF.

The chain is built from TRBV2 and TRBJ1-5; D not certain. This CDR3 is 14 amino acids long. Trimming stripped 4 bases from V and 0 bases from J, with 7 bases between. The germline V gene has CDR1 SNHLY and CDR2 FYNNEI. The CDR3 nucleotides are TGTGCCAGCAGTGGTCGGATTAGCAATCAGCCCCAGCATTTT. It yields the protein CASSGRISNQPQHF.

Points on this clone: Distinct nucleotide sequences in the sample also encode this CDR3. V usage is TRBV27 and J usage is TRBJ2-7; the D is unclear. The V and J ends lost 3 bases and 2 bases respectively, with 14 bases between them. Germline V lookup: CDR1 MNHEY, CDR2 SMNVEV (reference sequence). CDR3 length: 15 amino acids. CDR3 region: CASSFSGQVAYEQYF. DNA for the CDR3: TGTGCCAGCAGTTTTTCCGGCCAGGTTGCCTACGAGCAGTACTTC.

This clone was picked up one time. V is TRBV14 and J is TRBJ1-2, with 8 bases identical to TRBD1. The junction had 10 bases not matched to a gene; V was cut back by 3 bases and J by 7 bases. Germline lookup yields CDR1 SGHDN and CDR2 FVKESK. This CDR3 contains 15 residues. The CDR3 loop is CASSHFLDRGFGYTF. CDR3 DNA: TGTGCCAGCAGCCATTTCCTAGACAGGGGTTTTGGCTACACCTTC.

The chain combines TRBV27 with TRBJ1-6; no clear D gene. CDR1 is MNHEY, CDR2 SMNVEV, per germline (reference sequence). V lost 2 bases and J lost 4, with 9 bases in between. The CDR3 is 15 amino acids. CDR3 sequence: CASSLGLSYNSPLHF. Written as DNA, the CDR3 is TGTGCCAGCAGTTTAGGTCTCAGTTATAATTCACCCCTCCACTTT.

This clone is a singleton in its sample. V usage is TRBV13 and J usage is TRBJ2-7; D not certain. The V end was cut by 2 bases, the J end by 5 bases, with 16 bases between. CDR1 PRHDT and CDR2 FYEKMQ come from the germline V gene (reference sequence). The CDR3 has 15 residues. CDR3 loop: CASSLKLSGRDEQYF. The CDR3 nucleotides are TGTGCCAGCAGCTTAAAGCTATCTGGCCGGGACGAGCAGTACTTC.

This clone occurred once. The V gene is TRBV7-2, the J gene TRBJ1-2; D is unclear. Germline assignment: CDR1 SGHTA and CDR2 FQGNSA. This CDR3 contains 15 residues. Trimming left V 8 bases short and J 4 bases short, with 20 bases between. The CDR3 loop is CASDTAVGGLYGYTF. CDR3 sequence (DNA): TGTGCCAGCGACACGGCGGTGGGAGGGCTCTATGGCTACACCTTC.

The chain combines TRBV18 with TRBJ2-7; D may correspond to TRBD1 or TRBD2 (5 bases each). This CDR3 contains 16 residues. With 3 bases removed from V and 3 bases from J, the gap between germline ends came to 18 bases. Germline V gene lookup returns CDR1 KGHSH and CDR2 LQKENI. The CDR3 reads CASSPWGPGTHYEQYF. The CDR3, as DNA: TGTGCCAGCTCACCTTGGGGACCTGGGACGCACTACGAGCAGTACTTC.

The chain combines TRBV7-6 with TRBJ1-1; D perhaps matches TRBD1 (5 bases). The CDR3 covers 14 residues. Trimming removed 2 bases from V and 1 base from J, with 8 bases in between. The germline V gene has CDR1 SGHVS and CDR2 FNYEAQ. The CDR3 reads CASSLRQKNTEAFF. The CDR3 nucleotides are TGTGCCAGCAGCTTAAGACAGAAGAACACTGAAGCTTTCTTT.